The sample holds a few counts of the clone carrying this T cell receptor beta chain. For repertoire sequencing, the TCR beta CDR3 regions were amplified from RNA transcripts. HTBI primers served in a first-round RT-PCR, which a second-round multiplex PCR followed. TCRdb redid the calling of the multiplex PCR reads with MiXCR, one entry per CDR3 protein. This sample has around 660,000 distinct CDR3 sequences, with about two fifths found just once. This sample is part of a study of Graves' ophthalmopathy and Graves' hyperthyroidism. The length of the CDR3 is 15 residues. CDR1 is SGDLS and CDR2 is YYNGEE in the germline V gene. The ends lost 4 bases at V and 8 bases at J; junction bases unmatched: 11. Ineligible for inclusion were patients with other autoimmune diseases, uncontrolled infections, pregnancy or lactation. What supplied the PBMCs was approximately 10 ml of fresh peripheral blood.

The V gene is TRBV9, the J gene TRBJ1-4; 7 nucleotides match TRBD1. The origin of this receptor is an adult man with Graves' ophthalmopathy. The specimen was peripheral blood. The CDR3 loop is CASSLGRAGGEKLFF. CDR3 sequence (DNA): TGTGCCAGCAGCTTAGGCCGGGCAGGGGGAGAAAAACTGTTTTTT.